The next 7 T cell receptor beta chains were all read from a single sample in a study of T cells after yellow fever vaccination. TCRdb passed the 5' RACE reads through MiXCR, listing each CDR3 protein once. The sample records about 430,000 distinct CDR3 sequences, over 15% being singletons. The sequences come from PBMCs, collected before the yellow fever booster vaccination. These receptors were taken from a man aged 18 to 35 who received the YFV17D yellow fever vaccine.

At least ten counts were recorded for this clonotype. One end of the junction does not line up with germline, which may come from a read error. This sequence joins TRBV12-3 or TRBV12-4 and TRBJ2-1, with D uncertain. The CDR3 spans 15 residues. The CDR3 DNA reads TGTGCCAGCAGCTTAGGTCGGAGCTCCTACAATGAGCAGTTCTTC. The encoded protein is CASSLGRSSYNEQFF.

V usage is TRBV27 and J usage is TRBJ2-1, with D unclear. Germline assignment: CDR1 MNHEY and CDR2 SMNVEV (reference sequence). The CDR3 spans 17 residues. Trimming took 6 bases from V and 1 from J, leaving 19 bases between them. The CDR3 sequence: CASRSTSGGWSYNEQFF. CDR3 coding DNA: TGTGCCAGCAGATCGACGTCAGGCGGTTGGTCCTACAATGAGCAGTTCTTC.

This clonotype has ten or more counts. The rearrangement uses TRBV29-1 and TRBJ2-5, with a possible D match to TRBD2 (6 bases). The germline CDR1 and CDR2 sequences are SQVTM and ANQGSEA. This CDR3 is 13 amino acids long. V gave up 4 bases and J gave up 5 bases, with 14 bases separating them. CDR3 bases: TGCAGCGTTGTGGAGGGTAGGGTCGAGACCCAGTACTTC. Its translation is CSVVEGRVETQYF.

This clonotype was detected ten times or more. The V gene is TRBV12-5, the J gene TRBJ2-7; possibly TRBD1 for D (6 bases). There are 14 residues in the CDR3. Trimming left V 8 bases short and J 3 bases short, with 17 bases between. Germline-derived CDR1 and CDR2 are LGHNT and FRNRAP. The CDR3 sequence: CASSNRVGNYEQYF. In nucleotides, the CDR3 is TGTGCTAGTTCCAACAGGGTGGGTAACTACGAGCAGTACTTC.

V gene TRBV5-6 combines with J gene TRBJ2-1, with D tentatively TRBD1 or TRBD2 (6 bases each). Germline CDR1 SGHDT, CDR2 YYEEEE. This CDR3 has 12 residues. V was cut by 4 bases and J by 13 bases, with 15 bases left in between. CDR3 loop: CASSPNRGDQFF. DNA of the CDR3: TGTGCCAGCAGCCCTAATAGGGGGGATCAGTTCTTC.

This clonotype was recorded a few times. The chain recombines TRBV11-1 with TRBJ2-7; no reliable D call. CDR1 and CDR2 from the germline V gene are SGHAT and FQDESV (reference sequence). V was cut by 6 bases and J by 0 bases, with 12 bases left in between. CDR3 length: 14 amino acids. The CDR3 nucleotides read TGTGCCAGCAGGAGACTGTTGAGCTCCTACGAGCAGTACTTC. Translated, it gives CASRRLLSSYEQYF.

This clonotype was counted between two and nine times. The chain couples TRBV7-9 to TRBJ2-7; D is perhaps TRBD2 (6 bases). Germline V gene data show CDR1 as SEHNR and CDR2 as FQNEAQ (reference sequence). V lost 3 bases to trimming and J lost 2 bases, with 11 bases between them. The CDR3 is made up of 14 amino acids. The CDR3 loop reads CASSLGGMAYEQYF. As DNA, the CDR3 is TGTGCCAGCAGCTTGGGGGGTATGGCCTACGAGCAGTACTTC.